This TCR beta chain is from a study of shared clonotypes between healthy human individuals. Study-wide points: As a rule, naive subsets had a larger estimated richness than memory subsets.

Assay: immunoSEQ multiplex PCR; the TCRdb copy retains only in-frame clones and omits some. Counted here are 800,000 or so clones, 90% to 97% occurring once; the ten biggest clones make up over 0.2%. Germline assignment: CDR1 SNHLY and CDR2 FYNNEI. V dropped 2 bases and J dropped 5; count of bases not matched to a gene: 11. The CDR3 contains 16 residues. Concerning this clone itself: Antigen: not known.

Terminally differentiated effector memory CD45RA+ cells were excluded from the naive CD8 cells, which were CD45RO-negative and positively selected for CCR7. This clonotype was obtained from a man aged 25 to 45 in good health. The chain joins TRBV2 to TRBJ1-2; TRBD1 aligns across 7 bases. The sequenced material came from naive CD8+ T cells sorted from blood. The CDR3 sequence: CASSEFSTGKMYGYTF. The CDR3 coding sequence is TGTGCCAGCAGTGAATTTTCGACAGGGAAGATGTATGGCTACACCTTC. Based on the CDR3 plus reference TRBV2 and TRBJ1-2, the full variable domain is EPEVTQTPSHQVTQMGQEVILRCVPISNHLYFYWYRQILGQKVEFLVSFYNNEISEKSEIFDDQFSVERPDGSNFTLKIRSTKLEDSAMYFCASSEFSTGKMYGYTFGSGTRLTVV.